The 31 T cell receptor beta chains listed next were all sequenced from one sample in a study of T cell responses to AZD1222 COVID-19 vaccine. TCRdb's table, derived via immunoSEQ multiplex PCR, lists solely in-frame clones and lacks some. Of some 140,000 clones in the sample, 70% to 90% are singletons; the top ten hold under 2.5%. Sequenced material: peripheral blood, taken on day 0 of AZD1222 vaccination. These receptors all stem from an adult in good health.

V and J are TRBV9 and TRBJ2-3; TRBD2 agrees at 7 bases. The CDR3 loop spans 18 amino acids. With 3 bases clipped from V and 1 base from J, the junction kept 14 bases outside the gene matches. Germline V gene data show CDR1 as SGDLS and CDR2 as YYNGEE. As DNA, the CDR3 is TGTGCCAGCAGCGCCGACCCCTGGGGGGGGAAAGGCACAGATACGCAGTATTTT. Protein product: CASSADPWGGKGTDTQYF.

The rearrangement joins TRBV7-8 to TRBJ2-1, with D perhaps being TRBD1 or TRBD2 (6 bases each). This CDR3 is 18 amino acids long. Germline V CDR1 and CDR2: SGHVS, FQNEAQ. Trimming cost V 0 bases and J 0 bases, with 15 bases left between them. CDR3 nucleotide sequence: TGTGCCAGCAGCTTAGCGGGGGGCGGGGCTAGCTCCTACAATGAGCAGTTCTTC. Amino acids: CASSLAGGGASSYNEQFF. The whole variable domain, filled in from reference TRBV7-8 and TRBJ2-1, reads GAGVSQSPRYKVAKRGQDVALRCDPISGHVSLFWYQQALGQGPEFLTYFQNEAQLDKSGLPSDRFFAERPEGSVSTLKIQRTQQEDSAVYLCASSLAGGGASSYNEQFFGPGTRLTVL.

The gene calls are TRBV12-3 or TRBV12-4 and TRBJ1-2; 7 bases are a match to TRBD1. This CDR3 has 13 amino acids. Trimming cost V 6 bases and J 3 bases; bases outside gene matches: 4. Here the CDR3 reads CASRAGTDYGYTF. The DNA of the CDR3 is TGTGCCAGCAGGGCCGGGACAGACTATGGCTACACCTTC.

The chain recombines TRBV12-3 or TRBV12-4 with TRBJ2-1; D unclear. Trimming cost V 7 bases and J 10 bases, with 17 bases left between them. The CDR3 is made up of 13 amino acids. In DNA, the CDR3 is TGTGCCAGCATCGACGTAAACAAAGGGGAGCAGTTCTTC. As protein: CASIDVNKGEQFF.

CDR3 loop: CATNRGLEAFF. The CDR3 nucleotides read TGTGCCACCAATCGTGGGCTTGAAGCTTTCTTT. The chain carries TRBV6-5 and TRBJ1-1, with D unclear. Germline assignment: CDR1 MNHEY and CDR2 SVGAGI. V lost 10 bases and J 7 bases, leaving 13 bases between the germline ends. The CDR3 contains 11 residues.

V is TRBV14 and J is TRBJ2-1, with D possibly being TRBD2 (6 bases). Trimming removed 3 bases at V and 6 bases at J, with 15 bases between. CDR1 is SGHDN, CDR2 FVKESK, per germline. The CDR3 totals 15 residues. The CDR3 DNA sequence: TGTGCCAGCAGCCAGACTAGAGGGGTGGGCAATGAGCAGTTCTTC. This translates into CASSQTRGVGNEQFF.

This clone was detected only a few times. The CDR3 sequence: CASSQDVKGWEGYTF. The CDR3 DNA reads as TGTGCCAGCAGCCAAGATGTGAAGGGATGGGAAGGCTACACCTTC. V and J are TRBV3-1 (or the pseudogene TRBV3-2) and TRBJ1-2, with D unclear. Germline CDR1 and CDR2: LGHDT and YNNKEL (reference sequence). V lost 0 bases to trimming and J lost 8 bases, with 16 bases between them. The CDR3 is made up of 15 amino acids.

The V and J genes are TRBV27 and TRBJ1-1, with 8 bases aligning to TRBD1. The ends lost 6 bases at V and 1 base at J; junction bases unmatched: 16. The CDR3 totals 18 residues. The germline V gene encodes CDR1 MNHEY and CDR2 SMNVEV (reference sequence). In DNA form, the CDR3 reads TGTGCCAGCAGCCCCTTAGGCAGGGGGCGATTTGGGAACACTGAAGCTTTCTTT. Residues: CASSPLGRGRFGNTEAFF.

The chain recombines TRBV19 with TRBJ2-1, with a weak D call TRBD2 (7 bases). CDR3 length: 18 amino acids. The V gene's germline CDR1 is LNHDA and CDR2 SQIVND (reference sequence). Trimming stripped 1 base from V and 3 bases from J, with 19 bases between. The CDR3 nucleotides are TGTGCCAGTAGTATAGCCCACGGCGGGGGCCCTCACTACAATGAGCAGTTCTTC. Translating gives CASSIAHGGGPHYNEQFF.

The V gene is TRBV27, the J gene TRBJ1-5; D may be TRBD1 (6 bases). Trimming left V 6 bases short and J 5 bases short, with 14 bases between. Germline V gene data show CDR1 as MNHEY and CDR2 as SMNVEV (reference sequence). This CDR3 is built from 14 residues. This CDR3 is CASSPGHLHQPQHF. The CDR3, as DNA: TGTGCCAGCAGCCCGGGACACCTTCATCAGCCCCAGCATTTT.

The chain uses TRBV27 and TRBJ1-2; 8 nucleotides line up with TRBD1. The ends lost 4 bases at V and 10 bases at J; junction bases unmatched: 11. CDR3 size: 14 residues. Germline V gene lookup returns CDR1 MNHEY and CDR2 SMNVEV (reference sequence). The CDR3 reads CASSSLRGRSIYTF. The CDR3 DNA is TGTGCCAGCAGTTCCCTCAGGGGGCGGTCCATCTACACCTTC.

The rearrangement links TRBV9 to TRBJ2-7, with D tentatively TRBD2 (5 bases). CDR1 SGDLS and CDR2 YYNGEE come from the germline V gene. V lost 7 bases to trimming and J lost 0 bases, with 11 bases between them. There are 13 residues in the CDR3. This CDR3 reads CASQAASSYEQYF. DNA for the CDR3: TGTGCCAGCCAAGCGGCGAGCTCCTACGAGCAGTACTTC.

The chain has TRBV28 and TRBJ2-7, with 7 bases fitting TRBD1. Germline lookup yields CDR1 MDHEN and CDR2 SYDVKM. This CDR3 has 16 amino acids. V was clipped by 3 bases and J by 3 bases; unmatched bases: 11. CDR3 sequence: CASSFLGTEKGYEQYF. CDR3 nucleotide sequence: TGTGCCAGCAGTTTTTTAGGGACAGAAAAAGGCTACGAGCAGTACTTC.

V gene TRBV6-5 combines with J gene TRBJ1-6, with D perhaps matching TRBD1 (5 bases). Trimming removed 6 bases at V and 4 bases at J, with 13 bases between. Per germline, CDR1 MNHEY and CDR2 SVGAGI. This CDR3 is 15 amino acids long. The DNA for the CDR3 is TGTGCCAGCAGGGACCGGGACGGGTATAATTCACCCCTCCACTTT. This gives the protein CASRDRDGYNSPLHF.

This clone was detected a few times. This sequence joins TRBV28 and TRBJ2-7; D may correspond to TRBD1 or TRBD2 (6 bases each). The V gene lost 6 bases and the J gene lost 2 bases, with 20 bases spanning the gap. Germline CDR1 is MDHEN and CDR2 is SYDVKM. The CDR3 is made up of 16 amino acids. The CDR3 protein is CASRGGRSGRTYEQYF. The CDR3 DNA sequence: TGTGCCAGCAGAGGGGGGAGGTCGGGAAGAACCTACGAGCAGTACTTC.

The chain recombines TRBV6-6 with TRBJ1-1; a weak D match, TRBD1 (5 bases). CDR1 MNHNY and CDR2 SVGAGI come from the germline V gene (reference sequence). CDR3 length equals 14 residues. V lost 8 bases to trimming and J lost 1 base, with 14 bases between them. CDR3 amino acids: CASVYGQGNTEAFF. In nucleotides, the CDR3 is TGTGCCAGCGTGTACGGTCAGGGGAACACTGAAGCTTTCTTT.

The chain carries TRBV5-4 and TRBJ1-2; 8 positions match TRBD1. The CDR3 sequence is 14 residues long. The germline V gene encodes CDR1 SGHNT and CDR2 YYREEE (reference sequence). The junction had 7 bases not matched to a gene; V was cut back by 2 bases and J by 7 bases. The CDR3 DNA follows: TGTGCCAGCAGCTTAGACAGGGGTTGGGGTGGCTACACCTTC. It encodes CASSLDRGWGGYTF. The full variable domain, with the rest looked up from reference TRBV5-4 and TRBJ1-2, is ETGVTQSPTHLIKTRGQQVTLRCSSQSGHNTVSWYQQALGQGPQFIFQYYREEENGRGNFPPRFSGLQFPNYSSELNVNALELDDSALYLCASSLDRGWGGYTFGSGTRLTVV.

The V and J genes are TRBV2 and TRBJ2-7, with 9 bases identical to TRBD1. CDR1 is SNHLY and CDR2 is FYNNEI in the germline V gene. V shed 7 bases and J 4 bases; nucleotides not matched to a gene: 20. This CDR3 contains 18 residues. This CDR3 is CASIPGQGGGTSPYEQYF. DNA of the CDR3: TGTGCCAGCATACCGGGACAGGGTGGAGGTACGAGCCCGTACGAGCAGTACTTC. Variable domain in full (rest from reference TRBV2 and TRBJ2-7): EPEVTQTPSHQVTQMGQEVILRCVPISNHLYFYWYRQILGQKVEFLVSFYNNEISEKSEIFDDQFSVERPDGSNFTLKIRSTKLEDSAMYFCASIPGQGGGTSPYEQYFGPGTRLTVT.

The chain joins TRBV5-1 to TRBJ2-7; D not certain. The CDR3 length is 13 residues. The germline CDR1 and CDR2 sequences are SGHRS and YFSETQ. V shed 0 bases and J shed 4 bases, with 8 bases lying between them. The chain's CDR3 is CASSLDSEYEQYF. For the CDR3, the DNA is TGCGCCAGCAGCTTGGACAGTGAGTACGAGCAGTACTTC.

This clone was seen only once. The rearrangement links TRBV12-5 to TRBJ2-1; the D gene is possibly TRBD2 (5 bases). The V and J ends lost 0 bases and 0 bases respectively, with 12 bases between them. Looked up from germline, CDR1 is LGHNT and CDR2 is FRNRAP. The CDR3 loop spans 17 amino acids. CDR3 amino acids: CASGLVGGGSSYNEQFF. Written as DNA, the CDR3 is TGTGCTAGTGGTTTGGTAGGTGGTGGGAGCTCCTACAATGAGCAGTTCTTC.

V usage is TRBV13 and J usage is TRBJ2-7; TRBD1 agrees at 8 bases. The CDR3 is 14 residues long. CDR1 and CDR2 (germline): PRHDT, FYEKMQ (reference sequence). V was pared by 6 bases and J by 5 bases, with 9 bases of the junction left unmatched. The CDR3 nucleotides are TGTGCCAGCAGGGGCAGGGGGCGGCGGGACGAGCAGTACTTC. It translates to CASRGRGRRDEQYF.

This chain connects TRBV28 to TRBJ1-1; D possibly corresponds to TRBD1 (5 bases). The CDR3 runs 12 residues. The V end lost 5 bases, the J end lost 11 bases, and 15 bases lay between the germline ends. CDR1 is MDHEN and CDR2 is SYDVKM in the germline V gene. The CDR3 sequence: CASSLRQSGAFF. The CDR3 DNA follows: TGTGCCAGCAGTCTTCGACAGTCCGGGGCTTTCTTT. The variable domain in full, completed from reference TRBV28 and TRBJ1-1, reads DVKVTQSSRYLVKRTGEKVFLECVQDMDHENMFWYRQDPGLGLRLIYFSYDVKMKEKGDIPEGYSVSREKKERFSLILESASTNQTSMYLCASSLRQSGAFFGQGTRLTVV.

The V call is TRBV6-6, the J call TRBJ1-2; TRBD1 is a possible D gene (6 bases). CDR1 is MNHNY, CDR2 SVGAGI, per germline (reference sequence). V was shortened by 5 bases and J by 2 bases, with 15 bases between the two germline ends. CDR3 length: 15 residues. The CDR3 DNA reads TGTGCCAGCAGTAGCCTGGACAGTGAGAACTATGGCTACACCTTC. Translation gives CASSSLDSENYGYTF.

This clone was found once. This rearrangement joins TRBV5-1 to TRBJ2-5; TRBD2 matches at 8 bases. This CDR3 has 17 amino acids. Germline assignment: CDR1 SGHRS and CDR2 YFSETQ. V was pared by 0 bases and J by 4 bases, with 11 bases of the junction left unmatched. CDR3 DNA: TGCGCCAGCAGCTTGGAAGCGGGGGACTCCGTTGGAGAGACCCAGTACTTC. This translates into CASSLEAGDSVGETQYF.

Points on this clone: This same CDR3 is encoded by further DNA sequences in the sample. The chain carries TRBV27 and TRBJ1-4, with 9 bases that match TRBD1. Germline V CDR1 and CDR2: MNHEY, SMNVEV (reference sequence). The V gene end was trimmed by 1 base and the J gene end by 8 bases; junction bases not matched to a gene: 5. This CDR3 is 15 amino acids long. CDR3 in amino acids: CASSLLGTGNEKLFF. The CDR3 DNA is TGTGCCAGCAGTTTATTGGGGACAGGGAACGAAAAACTGTTTTTT.

This sequence joins TRBV14 and TRBJ1-2, with no clear D. The CDR3 spans 16 residues. Germline CDR1 SGHDN, CDR2 FVKESK. Trimming cost V 4 bases and J 7 bases, with 22 bases left between them. CDR3 residues: CASSLSASTYLGGYTF. CDR3 nucleotide sequence: TGTGCCAGCAGCCTTTCGGCCTCCACTTATCTAGGTGGCTACACCTTC.

The chain combines TRBV5-8 with TRBJ1-5; 9 bases match TRBD1. The germline V gene has CDR1 SGHTS and CDR2 YDEGEE. The CDR3 has 15 residues. J was trimmed by 7 bases and V by 3 bases; bases with no gene match: 8. The CDR3 sequence is CASSSSGTGYQPQHF. CDR3 DNA sequence: TGTGCCAGCAGCTCGTCCGGGACAGGGTACCAGCCCCAGCATTTT.

V usage is TRBV4-1 and J usage is TRBJ1-1, with 11 bases identical to TRBD1. Germline V gene sequence: CDR1 MGHRA, CDR2 YSYEKL. The CDR3 consists of 15 residues. J lost 5 bases, V lost 3 bases, and 5 bases had no gene match. This chain's CDR3 is CASSQWGQGGTEAFF. The CDR3 coding sequence is TGCGCCAGCAGCCAGTGGGGACAGGGGGGTACTGAAGCTTTCTTT.

This clone appeared a few times. The V gene is TRBV7-9, the J gene TRBJ1-5; the D gene is possibly TRBD1 (5 bases). CDR3 size: 19 residues. Germline V gene data show CDR1 as SEHNR and CDR2 as FQNEAQ (reference sequence). V shed 5 bases and J shed 1 base, with 24 bases lying between them. The CDR3 loop is CASSPRPLSGDRSNQPQHF. The CDR3 DNA reads as TGTGCCAGCAGCCCTAGGCCCCTTTCGGGGGATAGGAGCAATCAGCCCCAGCATTTT.

The CDR3 is CASSLRQAGGRISYEQYF. CDR3 coding DNA: TGCGCCAGCAGCTTGAGACAAGCGGGAGGCCGAATCTCCTACGAGCAGTACTTC. The chain recombines TRBV5-1 with TRBJ2-7; TRBD2 agrees at 9 bases. Germline V gene sequence: CDR1 SGHRS, CDR2 YFSETQ. CDR3 length: 18 amino acids. The V and J ends lost 1 base and 0 bases, in that order; junction bases with no gene match: 11.

This chain connects TRBV14 to TRBJ1-4; 7 bases map to TRBD1. The CDR3 has 14 residues. Trimming cost V 4 bases and J 7 bases; bases outside gene matches: 6. Germline V gene sequence: CDR1 SGHDN, CDR2 FVKESK. CDR3 sequence: CASSLRTGREKLFF. The CDR3 bases are TGTGCCAGCAGCCTAAGGACAGGCCGTGAAAAACTGTTTTTT.